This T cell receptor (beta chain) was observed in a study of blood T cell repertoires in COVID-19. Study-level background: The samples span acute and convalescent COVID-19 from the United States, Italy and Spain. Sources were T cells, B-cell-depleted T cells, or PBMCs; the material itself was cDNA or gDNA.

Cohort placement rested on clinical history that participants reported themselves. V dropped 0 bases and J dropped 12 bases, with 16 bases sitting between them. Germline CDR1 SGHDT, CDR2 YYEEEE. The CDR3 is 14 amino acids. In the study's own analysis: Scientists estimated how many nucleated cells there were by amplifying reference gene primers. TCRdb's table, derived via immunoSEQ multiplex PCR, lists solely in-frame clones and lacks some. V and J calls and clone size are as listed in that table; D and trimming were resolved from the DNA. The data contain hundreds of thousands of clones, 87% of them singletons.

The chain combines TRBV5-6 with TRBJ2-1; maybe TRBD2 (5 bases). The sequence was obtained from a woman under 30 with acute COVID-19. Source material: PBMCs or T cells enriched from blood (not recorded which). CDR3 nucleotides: TGTGCCAGCAGCTTGGCGCTAGAGGGCCCTGTGCAGTTCTTC. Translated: CASSLALEGPVQFF.